One and the same sample provided the 25 T cell receptor beta chains below, sequenced in a study of blood T cell repertoires in COVID-19. Assay: immunoSEQ multiplex PCR; the TCRdb copy retains only in-frame clones and omits some. The repertoire holds 85,000 to 120,000 clones, with 84% as singletons. Sequencing was done on a sample of peripheral blood. The receptor source for this set is a man aged 40-55 years with active or convalescent COVID-19.

The chain uses TRBV7-3 and TRBJ2-5; D remains unclear. The length of the CDR3 is 13 residues. V was trimmed by 2 bases and J by 3 bases, leaving 7 bases between them. Germline assignment: CDR1 SGHTA and CDR2 FQGTGA. The CDR3 DNA reads TGTGCCAGCAGCTTAGGGCAGAAAGAGACCCAGTACTTC. Amino acid sequence: CASSLGQKETQYF.

V gene TRBV10-3 combines with J gene TRBJ1-4, with unresolved D. CDR1 and CDR2 (germline): ENHRY, SYGVKD. The CDR3 spans 15 residues. Trimming removed 3 bases at V and 3 bases at J, with 11 bases between. The CDR3 DNA reads TGTGCCATCAGTGATGAGGAAACTGCTAATGAAAAACTGTTTTTT. Translation: CAISDEETANEKLFF.

The count of this clone is one. The chain links TRBV20-1 to TRBJ2-3; no definite D call. Trimming took off 7 bases at V and 1 base at J, with 6 bases between the two ends. CDR3 length: 11 amino acids. CDR1 is DFQATT and CDR2 is SNEGSKA in the germline V gene (reference sequence). The CDR3 protein is CSVEGTDTQYF. The CDR3 DNA sequence: TGCAGTGTTGAGGGCACAGATACGCAGTATTTT.

The CDR3, as DNA: TGTGCCAGTAGCTCGGACAGTGTTAATCCATTTACCTACGAGCAGTACTTC. Translated: CASSSDSVNPFTYEQYF. V and J are TRBV19 and TRBJ2-7, with D tentatively TRBD1 (6 bases). The CDR3 has 17 residues. Germline V gene lookup returns CDR1 LNHDA and CDR2 SQIVND (reference sequence). Trimming removed 6 bases at V and 2 bases at J, with 23 bases between. The variable domain in full, with the rest retrieved from reference TRBV19 and TRBJ2-7, is DGGITQSPKYLFRKEGQNVTLSCEQNLNHDAMYWYRQDPGQGLRLIYYSQIVNDFQKGDIAEGYSVSREKKESFPLTVTSAQKNPTAFYLCASSSDSVNPFTYEQYFGPGTRLTVT.

This chain joins TRBV2 and TRBJ1-1, with a tentative D call TRBD1 (6 bases). CDR1 and CDR2 from the germline V gene are SNHLY and FYNNEI. V shed 5 bases and J shed 6 bases, with 10 bases lying between them. This CDR3 region has 12 residues. The CDR3 region is CASSQGSPEAFF. Written as DNA, the CDR3 is TGTGCCAGCAGTCAGGGGAGCCCTGAAGCTTTCTTT.

This sequence joins TRBV6-2 or TRBV6-3 and TRBJ2-1; D gene unclear. CDR3 length equals 12 residues. The V gene lost 4 bases and the J gene lost 3 bases, with 4 bases spanning the gap. Germline CDR1 is MNHEY and CDR2 is SVGEGT. CDR3 in amino acids: CASSSVYNEQFF. CDR3 nucleotide sequence: TGTGCCAGCAGTTCCGTCTACAATGAGCAGTTCTTC.

The CDR3 loop reads CASSLGQGNYGYTF. As DNA, the CDR3 is TGTGCCAGCAGCTTAGGGCAGGGGAACTATGGCTACACCTTC. This chain uses TRBV11-2 with TRBJ1-2, with D possibly being TRBD1 (6 bases). This CDR3 region has 14 residues. With 1 base removed from V and 2 bases from J, the gap between germline ends came to 8 bases. Germline lookup yields CDR1 SGHAT and CDR2 FQNNGV.

The chain is built from TRBV6-6 and TRBJ1-6, with 9 nucleotides matching TRBD1. The germline CDR1 and CDR2 sequences are MNHNY and SVGAGI (reference sequence). This CDR3 region has 16 residues. Trimming took 4 bases from V and 10 from J; bases not matched to a gene: 11. The CDR3 sequence: CASSSFAGTGSSPLHF. The CDR3 coding sequence is TGTGCCAGCAGTTCATTCGCCGGGACAGGGTCCTCACCCCTCCACTTT.

This clone is a singleton in its sample. The V and J genes are TRBV29-1 and TRBJ2-7; 7 bases align to TRBD1. This CDR3 has 14 residues. J gave up 3 bases and V 4 bases, and 9 bases lay outside the gene matches. CDR1 is SQVTM, CDR2 ANQGSEA, per germline. The CDR3 DNA is TGCAGCGTTGCTTCCGGACAGGTAGGCTACGAGCAGTACTTC. Its translation is CSVASGQVGYEQYF.

The CDR3 region has the DNA TGTGCCAGCAGCCCTCAGTCCGGGACAGGTGTGATCTCTGGAAACACCATATATTTT. It yields the protein CASSPQSGTGVISGNTIYF. The J gene is TRBJ1-3, the V gene TRBV9, with 8 bases aligning to TRBD1. Looked up from germline, CDR1 is SGDLS and CDR2 is YYNGEE. Unmatched junction bases numbered 15, after V lost 4 bases and J lost 0 bases. This CDR3 has 19 amino acids.

This CDR3 is CASRDTSDQETQYF. CDR3 nucleotides: TGCGCCAGCAGAGACACTAGCGACCAAGAGACCCAGTACTTC. The rearrangement links TRBV5-1 to TRBJ2-5; 7 nucleotides match TRBD2. Germline assignment: CDR1 SGHRS and CDR2 YFSETQ. This CDR3 has 14 amino acids. The V gene end was trimmed by 5 bases and the J gene end by 0 bases; junction bases not matched to a gene: 4.

The genes are TRBV21-1 and TRBJ1-4. TRBV21-1 is labeled a pseudogene. The CDR3 sequence is 18 residues long. The CDR3 region is CASSSQKKVWDSNEKLFF. CDR3 coding DNA: TGTGCCAGCAGCTCTCAAAAAAAGGTCTGGGACTCTAATGAAAAACTGTTTTTT.

The chain uses TRBV25-1 and TRBJ1-4; 7 nucleotides match TRBD1. V was pared by 5 bases and J by 2 bases, with 11 bases of the junction left unmatched. CDR1 MGHDK and CDR2 SYGVNS come from the germline V gene. The CDR3 consists of 17 residues. The DNA of the CDR3 is TGTGCCAGCAGTTCCAGGGGGGTTGGAGGCACTAATGAAAAACTGTTTTTT. Amino acid sequence: CASSSRGVGGTNEKLFF.

The chain joins TRBV27 to TRBJ2-7, with 8 positions matching TRBD1. Germline trimming cut 6 bases from V and 5 bases from J; bases unmatched to any gene: 15. Germline assignment: CDR1 MNHEY and CDR2 SMNVEV (reference sequence). The CDR3 is 16 amino acids. The CDR3 coding sequence is TGTGCCAGCAGAGGGGCTTTGGGCAGGGGGCAACACGAGCAGTACTTC. Translation: CASRGALGRGQHEQYF.

This clone was seen a single time. V gene TRBV19 combines with J gene TRBJ1-4, with D perhaps matching TRBD1 (6 bases). This CDR3 is 13 amino acids long. The germline V and J ends were trimmed by 4 bases and 11 bases, with 14 bases remaining between them. Germline V lookup: CDR1 LNHDA, CDR2 SQIVND (reference sequence). CDR3 sequence reads: CASSSQGNRKLFF. CDR3 bases: TGTGCCAGTAGTAGCCAGGGGAACAGGAAACTGTTTTTT.

The chain employs TRBV20-1 and TRBJ1-5, with 10 bases that match TRBD1. Germline CDR1 is DFQATT and CDR2 is SNEGSKA (reference sequence). V shed 3 bases and J 6 bases; nucleotides not matched to a gene: 5. This CDR3 contains 14 residues. CDR3 bases: TGCAGTGCTAGTCCCGGGACAGGGGCTCAGCCCCAGCATTTT. This encodes CSASPGTGAQPQHF.

This chain connects TRBV19 to TRBJ2-2, with 8 nucleotides matching TRBD1. CDR3 length: 16 residues. Germline V lookup: CDR1 LNHDA, CDR2 SQIVND (reference sequence). V trimming: 10 bases; J trimming: 3 bases; junction bases outside the gene matches: 13. The CDR3 loop is CATKTGELDYTGELFF. CDR3 sequence (DNA): TGTGCCACCAAGACAGGGGAACTCGACTACACCGGGGAGCTGTTTTTT.

This clone was counted only a few times. The chain links TRBV4-2 to TRBJ2-7; 7 bases are a match to TRBD2. The V segment lost 8 bases and the J segment 12 bases; nucleotides outside the gene matches: 13. The CDR3 sequence is 12 residues long. Germline V CDR1 and CDR2: LGHNA, YNFKEQ. The DNA of the CDR3 is TGTGCCAGCCCTTCCGGGAGGTACAAACGGTACTTC. Translated: CASPSGRYKRYF.

The J gene is TRBJ2-4, the V gene TRBV2; TRBD2 is a possible D gene (6 bases). Trimming took 1 base from V and 0 from J, leaving 16 bases between them. Germline V lookup: CDR1 SNHLY, CDR2 FYNNEI. This CDR3 contains 18 residues. CDR3 amino acids: CASSEGLAPAIAKNIQYF. CDR3 nucleotides: TGTGCCAGCAGTGAAGGGCTAGCGCCCGCAATAGCCAAAAACATTCAGTACTTC.

V and J are TRBV24-1 and TRBJ1-5, with D hard to call. V was shortened by 6 bases and J by 0 bases, with 23 bases between the two germline ends. The CDR3 extends over 19 amino acids. CDR1 KGHDR and CDR2 SFDVKD come from the germline V gene. CDR3 DNA sequence: TGTGCCACCAGTCTCATCCCGAGGGAGCCCCAGATTAGCAATCAGCCCCAGCATTTT. As protein: CATSLIPREPQISNQPQHF.

The J gene is TRBJ1-1, the V gene TRBV7-9; 11 bases are shared with TRBD1. This CDR3 has 18 amino acids. J lost 0 bases, V lost 0 bases, and 6 bases had no gene match. The germline CDR1 and CDR2 sequences are SEHNR and FQNEAQ (reference sequence). CDR3 sequence: CASSLAGTGGVVNTEAFF. The CDR3 coding sequence is TGTGCCAGCAGCTTAGCCGGGACAGGGGGAGTTGTGAACACTGAAGCTTTCTTT. The complete variable domain, with remaining parts taken from reference TRBV7-9 and TRBJ1-1, reads DTGVSQNPRHKITKRGQNVTFRCDPISEHNRLYWYRQTLGQGPEFLTYFQNEAQLEKSRLLSDRFSAERPKGSFSTLEIQRTEQGDSAMYLCASSLAGTGGVVNTEAFFGQGTRLTVV.

J is TRBJ2-2 and V is TRBV6-2 or TRBV6-3; TRBD1 matches 7 bases. V was clipped by 5 bases and J by 7 bases; unmatched bases: 13. Germline assignment: CDR1 MNHEY and CDR2 SVGEGT. CDR3 size: 16 residues. The CDR3 reads CASSTPSTGLDGELFF. As DNA, the CDR3 is TGTGCCAGCAGTACGCCGTCGACAGGGCTTGACGGGGAGCTGTTTTTT.

The V call is TRBV6-4, the J call TRBJ2-5, with TRBD2 matching 10 bases. The CDR3 covers 15 residues. V dropped 3 bases and J dropped 2; count of bases not matched to a gene: 3. Germline V gives CDR1 MRHNA, CDR2 SNTAGT. The CDR3 protein is CASSESSGGQETQYF. The CDR3 DNA reads as TGTGCCAGCAGTGAATCTAGCGGGGGACAAGAGACCCAGTACTTC.

The chain combines TRBV5-1 with TRBJ2-7; TRBD1 agrees at 10 bases. CDR1 and CDR2 from the germline V gene are SGHRS and YFSETQ. CDR3 length: 15 residues. V was pared by 0 bases and J by 5 bases, with 5 bases of the junction left unmatched. CDR3 sequence: CASSLEGQGSHEQYF. In DNA form, the CDR3 reads TGCGCCAGCAGCTTGGAGGGACAGGGGAGCCACGAGCAGTACTTC.

This chain uses TRBV19 with TRBJ1-2; the match to TRBD1 covers 10 bases. This CDR3 is 15 amino acids long. Per the germline V gene, CDR1 is LNHDA and CDR2 is SQIVND (reference sequence). The junction had 7 bases not matched to a gene; V was cut back by 5 bases and J by 4 bases. Here the CDR3 reads CASSPWDRGGYGYTF. CDR3 sequence (DNA): TGTGCCAGTAGTCCGTGGGACAGGGGAGGCTATGGCTACACCTTC.